This T cell receptor (beta chain) stems from a study of vaccination effects on CD4 cells after COVID-19. About the study: The median interval between the second dose and post-vaccine sampling was 72 days.

General study findings and limits: Among infection- and vaccine-induced clones, marked clonal contraction occurred late after vaccination.

Produced via immunoSEQ multiplex PCR; TCRdb's table is partial and in-frame only. The sample lists 65,000 to 95,000 clones, more than 60% seen once, with more than 0.85% in the top ten. V shed 2 bases, J shed 11 bases, and the junction held 7 bases outside the gene matches. Germline V gene sequence: CDR1 KGHDR, CDR2 SFDVKD. The CDR3 has 14 amino acids. Turning to this clone: As yet, its antigen is unknown.

Antigen-specific CD4+ T cell clonotypes were called by their expansion after viral peptide-pool culture in ViraFEST. When around 9 days of culture had elapsed, CD4+ T cells were isolated. It was two doses of either the BNT162b2 or mRNA-1273 vaccine that participants received. Vaccine recipients lacked prior SARS-CoV-2 infection and had negative nucleocapsid antibodies. At days 3 and 7, half of the medium was exchanged for IL-2 medium. The chain uses TRBV24-1 and TRBJ2-4; TRBD2 aligns across 8 bases. This sequence originates from a human donor who received a COVID-19 vaccine. Sample: CD4+ T cells from PBMCs cultured with HCoV-OC43 spike peptides, taken after COVID-19 vaccination. The subset denotes: HCoV-OC43 spike overlapping peptide pool stimulation. CDR3 nucleotide sequence: TGTGCCACCAGTGATTCGCGGGGGGAGCGGCTTCAGTACTTC. Its protein product is CATSDSRGERLQYF.